These T cell receptor beta chains were read from a single sample in a study of OX40 agonist ivuxolimab in advanced cancers. The protocol was immunoSEQ multiplex PCR, while the TCRdb copy is restricted to in-frame clones and leaves out a portion. The sample comprises some 86,000 clones, approximately 94% of which are singletons, and around 9.6% rests with the top ten. This specimen consisted of CD4+ or CD8+ T cells sorted from blood, obtained in a trial of the OX40 agonist ivuxolimab. These receptors all stem from an adult with an advanced solid tumor such as melanoma, head and neck, liver or kidney cancer. The conserved cysteine and the conserved F or W are not part of the CDR3 here.

V gene | CDR3 protein
TRBV6-5 | ASSSRTGLRPQH
TRBV7-9 | ASSGSGSPRTDTQY
TRBV4-1 | ASSQEGRTGDNSPLH
TRBV10-3 | AISEVAQGPLWSPLH
TRBV7-3 | ASSSGTGGHNEQF
TRBV18 | ASSPGRVDGYT
TRBV7-7 | ASSLYLSSYNEQF
TRBV9 | ASSNGQGNTEAF
TRBV9 | ASSVWAGEETQY
TRBV27 | ASRARGAYEQY
TRBV4-3 | ASSLGTSLAPSYEQY
TRBV13 | ASSSGGSTVYGYT
TRBV2 | ASSESEGTGELF
TRBV9 | ASSVGAGVSYEQY
TRBV9 | ASSVGEAGELF
TRBV4-3 | ASSPFGENEQF
TRBV4-3 | ASSQDRPGSYEQY
TRBV9 | ASSDREFRGYT
TRBV19 | ASSIGGTEQY
TRBV6-6 | ASSYRSGNYYEQY
TRBV19 | ASSSGTGVYEQY
TRBV7-6 | ASSLVEGGAYGYT
TRBV6-6 | ASSYGLSPDTQY
TRBV19 | ASRAGAGNTGELF
TRBV2 | ASRRATASGRTDTQY
TRBV12-5 | ATMRGSSYNEQF
TRBV2 | ASRGGQGRTDEQY
TRBV7-9 | ASSGWTSKRMNTEAF
TRBV5-1 | ASSLGASGSDEQF
TRBV4-1 | ASSQERSGGAATGELF
TRBV18 | ASSLGTSGGWDTQY
TRBV19 | ASSINQELDTQY
TRBV5-6 | ASSPGGWTEAF
TRBV13 | ASSHVSSGNTIY
TRBV19 | ASSQLYQETQY
TRBV7-2 | ASSEDRGLGYGYT
TRBV5-1 | VSQGPPMYNEQF
TRBV4-3 | ASSQGTEETQY
TRBV11-2 | ASTEAGGGHEQY
TRBV30 | ASMPPRGREKLF
TRBV9 | ASSTANTGELF
TRBV27 | AKPPGAPSYEQY
TRBV5-6 | ASSLVGSLSGNTIY
TRBV4-1 | ASSQDTSGGRNIQY
TRBV6-7 | ASSYPGDHGNTIY
TRBV15 | ATSGGNTEAF
TRBV4-1 | ASSQEAGQGFYEQY
TRBV5-1 | ASSFHDTAGELF
TRBV29-1 | SVEALNTEAF
TRBV19 | ASSIGNTEAF
TRBV5-4 | ASSLEGNYEQY
TRBV6-5 | ASSYSIGSYNSPLH
TRBV6-1 | ASSAPGGADTQY
TRBV27 | ASSLSVRGPEAF
TRBV7-9 | ASSLEVGAENEQF
TRBV15 | ATSRDHGDGEQY
TRBV19 | ASSIVAGEGQNEQF
TRBV19 | ASSPGDTIY
TRBV27 | ASAGTSGSVAYNEQF